Listed below are T cell receptor beta chains from one sample, sequenced in a study of shared T cell receptors in the human thymus. Generated by immunoSEQ multiplex PCR, the TCRdb table keeps only in-frame clones and is missing some. The sample lists some 660,000 clones; about 90% were seen once. The sample also formed part of further work on human thymus T cells.

The sequenced sample consisted of thymocytes. Receptor source: a boy under two years old with a congenital heart defect. CDR3s include the opening cysteine and the closing phenylalanine or tryptophan. A D gene is named only where the DNA matches it firmly. Clone sizes are given selectively: once, few, many, or a class where the clone is expanded.

CDR3nt | CDR3aa | d_gene | v_gene | abundance | j_gene
TGTGCCAGCAGTAGAACGGGTCCCGGGGAGCTGTTTTTT | CASSRTGPGELFF | - | TRBV7-3 | - | TRBJ2-2
TGCGCCAGCAGCTTGGCAGGGGTCCAAGATCAGCCCCAGCATTTT | CASSLAGVQDQPQHF | - | TRBV5-1 | - | TRBJ1-5
TGTGCTAGTGCCTGGGAAGCGGGATATTCTAACGAGCAGTACTTC | CASAWEAGYSNEQYF | TRBD2 | TRBV12-5 | - | TRBJ2-7
TGTGCCATCAGGGGACAGGACTTTGGCTACACCTTC | CAIRGQDFGYTF | TRBD1 | TRBV10-3 | - | TRBJ1-2
TGTGCCAGCAGCTTTGGGGAGATCCAAGAGACCCAGTACTTC | CASSFGEIQETQYF | - | TRBV5-4 | - | TRBJ2-5
TGTGCCAGCAGTGGAGCGGGGGGGCCGAACGAGCAGTACTTC | CASSGAGGPNEQYF | TRBD2 | TRBV2 | - | TRBJ2-7
TGTGCCAGCAGCAGGGGCGCTGAAGCTTTCTTT | CASSRGAEAFF | - | TRBV7-9 | - | TRBJ1-1
TGCGCCAGCAGCCAAGATCCCAGTCGGTGGCGGGGTCGCACAGATACGCAGTATTTT | CASSQDPSRWRGRTDTQYF | - | TRBV4-1 | - | TRBJ2-3
TGTGCCAGCAGTTTAAGGAGTGGAGTCCACAATGAGCAGTTCTTC | CASSLRSGVHNEQFF | - | TRBV28 | - | TRBJ2-1
TGTGCCAGCAGCCAAGCGGCCAGGCCGAACACTGAAGCTTTCTTT | CASSQAARPNTEAFF | - | TRBV14 | once | TRBJ1-1
TGTGCCAGCAGTGTTAGCGGGAGTAGGAATGAGCAGTTCTTC | CASSVSGSRNEQFF | TRBD2 | TRBV25-1 | - | TRBJ2-1
TGCGCCAGCAGCTCAGGACTAGCGGGGGTCACCGGGGAGCTGTTTTTT | CASSSGLAGVTGELFF | TRBD2 | TRBV5-1 | - | TRBJ2-2
TGTGCCAGTAGGACTAGCGGGCAGACAGATACGCAGTATTTT | CASRTSGQTDTQYF | TRBD2 | TRBV19 | - | TRBJ2-3
TGTGCCACCAGCCGGAGACAGGGGGCTTATAATTCCCCCCTCCACTTT | CATSRRQGAYNSPLHF | TRBD1 | TRBV15 | - | TRBJ1-6
TGTGCCAGCAGTTTGTGGGGGGGGGAGCAGTACTTC | CASSLWGGEQYF | TRBD2 | TRBV28 | - | TRBJ2-7
TGTGCCAGCAGTTTGAAATTCTATAAGCGAGGAGTGGCCAAAAACATTCAGTACTTC | CASSLKFYKRGVAKNIQYF | - | TRBV28 | - | TRBJ2-4
TGTGCCAGCAGTCCGGGACAGCTGGCCTATGGCTACACCTTC | CASSPGQLAYGYTF | TRBD1 | TRBV6-5 | - | TRBJ1-2
TGTGCCAGCAGTTACGGGGACAGGGCTACCTACGAGCAGTACTTC | CASSYGDRATYEQYF | TRBD1 | TRBV6-5 | - | TRBJ2-7
TGCGCCAGCAGTGGGGCGGGAGAAGGGAATGAGCAGTTCTTC | CASSGAGEGNEQFF | TRBD2 | TRBV10-2 | - | TRBJ2-1
TGCGCCAGCAGCACAGGGGGCCCGCAAGAGACCCAGTACTTC | CASSTGGPQETQYF | TRBD1 | TRBV5-1 | - | TRBJ2-5
TGTGCCAGCAGCCCGGGACTAGCGGGAGTGGCAGATACGCAGTATTTT | CASSPGLAGVADTQYF | TRBD2 | TRBV11-3 | - | TRBJ2-3
TGCGCCAGCAGCTTAGGCCCAGGGGGCCTCACAACTAATGAAAAACTGTTTTTT | CASSLGPGGLTTNEKLFF | TRBD1 | TRBV5-1 | - | TRBJ1-4
TGTGCCAGCACCGCCGCCGGTACCGGCAGGATGAACACTGAAGCTTTCTTT | CASTAAGTGRMNTEAFF | - | TRBV28 | once | TRBJ1-1
TGTGCCAGCAGTTACAGGGACGGGACAGTTCCTTACGAGCAGTACTTC | CASSYRDGTVPYEQYF | TRBD1 | TRBV6-5 | - | TRBJ2-7
TGTGCCAGCAGGGGAAGTCGGGGAGCTGAAGCTTTCTTT | CASRGSRGAEAFF | - | TRBV5-6 | - | TRBJ1-1
TGTGCCAGCTCACCACCGGGCCCATCTATGAACACTGAAGCTTTCTTT | CASSPPGPSMNTEAFF | - | TRBV18 | - | TRBJ1-1
TGCAGCGTTGAAGTCGACAGGGAGGCTTTCTTT | CSVEVDREAFF | TRBD1 | TRBV29-1 | - | TRBJ1-1
TGCGCCAGCAGTCCCTCGACAGGGAACAAATTTAACACTGAAGCTTTCTTT | CASSPSTGNKFNTEAFF | TRBD1 | TRBV4-1 | - | TRBJ1-1
TGTGCCAGCAGCTTAGGTTCGTCCAGCGGGAGGGACAATGAGCAGTTCTTC | CASSLGSSSGRDNEQFF | TRBD2 | TRBV11-2 | - | TRBJ2-1
TGTGCCAGCAGTTCAAGCCGCACAGATACGCAGTATTTT | CASSSSRTDTQYF | - | TRBV28 | - | TRBJ2-3
TGTGCCAGCAGCACACTCCCCAGCCCGGGACAGGGTACGAGATATTCACCCCTCCACTTT | CASSTLPSPGQGTRYSPLHF | TRBD1 | TRBV13 | - | TRBJ1-6
TGTGCCATCAGTGGAGTGAGATCGCTAGGGGGTCGGGAGCAGTTCTTC | CAISGVRSLGGREQFF | - | TRBV10-3 | - | TRBJ2-1
TGTGCCAGCAGTCACGGGACAGGGGTTTTAAAGAACACTGAAGCTTTCTTT | CASSHGTGVLKNTEAFF | TRBD1 | TRBV27 | - | TRBJ1-1
TGCGCCAGCAGCCAGGACAGCTTGAACACTGAAGCTTTCTTT | CASSQDSLNTEAFF | - | TRBV4-1 | few | TRBJ1-1
TGCGCCAGCAAGTGGGAACAGGGGGCTGAACTCAACACTGAAGCTTTCTTT | CASKWEQGAELNTEAFF | TRBD1 | TRBV5-1 | - | TRBJ1-1
TGTGCCAGCCCCCAGGGATGGACCAACTATGGCTACACCTTC | CASPQGWTNYGYTF | - | TRBV2 | once | TRBJ1-2
TGTGCCAGCAGTGAATTCGGGGTGGGTGGAAACACCATATATTTT | CASSEFGVGGNTIYF | - | TRBV6-1 | - | TRBJ1-3
TGTGCCAGCAGTTTCCCAGTGGTTGGGAGAGTGGCCGAGCAGTACTTC | CASSFPVVGRVAEQYF | - | TRBV28 | - | TRBJ2-7
TGTGCCAGCAGCTTGGACCGTAACCCGGGACAGAGACCTAGCAATCAGCCCCAGCATTTT | CASSLDRNPGQRPSNQPQHF | TRBD1 | TRBV5-4 | - | TRBJ1-5
TGTGCCAGCAGCTGGTTTACAGGGGACACCATATATTTT | CASSWFTGDTIYF | TRBD1 | TRBV5-5 | - | TRBJ1-3
TGTGCCAGCAGCCAAGGTAAATCACTAGACTCCTACGAGCAGTACTTC | CASSQGKSLDSYEQYF | - | TRBV14 | - | TRBJ2-7
TGTGCCAGCAGTTACAGCCGACCTTACTATGGCTACACCTTC | CASSYSRPYYGYTF | - | TRBV28 | - | TRBJ1-2
TGTGCCAGCAGCGCCGGGACACGGGTGCAAGAGACCCAGTACTTC | CASSAGTRVQETQYF | - | TRBV14 | - | TRBJ2-5
TGTGCCTGGACGGGGGGAACTGGAAACACCATATATTTT | CAWTGGTGNTIYF | - | TRBV30 | once | TRBJ1-3
TGCGCCAGCAGCTCCACACCCGGGACTAGCGGGGGGGCGGCGGAGCAAGAGACCCAGTACTTC | CASSSTPGTSGGAAEQETQYF | TRBD2 | TRBV5-1 | - | TRBJ2-5
TGTGCCAGCAGCTTACCCGGGAACGGTGAGCAGTTCTTC | CASSLPGNGEQFF | - | TRBV7-2 | - | TRBJ2-1
TGTGCCAGCAGCTTGTTCGGGAGAACTGAAGCTTTCTTT | CASSLFGRTEAFF | - | TRBV5-6 | - | TRBJ1-1
TGCGCCAGCAGCCAAGGGACTAGCGGGGGGAGAGATACGCAGTATTTT | CASSQGTSGGRDTQYF | TRBD2 | TRBV4-3 | - | TRBJ2-3
TGTGCCAGCAGTTCCGCGGGTTTCTCCCCATTGAACACTGAAGCTTTCTTT | CASSSAGFSPLNTEAFF | - | TRBV28 | - | TRBJ1-1